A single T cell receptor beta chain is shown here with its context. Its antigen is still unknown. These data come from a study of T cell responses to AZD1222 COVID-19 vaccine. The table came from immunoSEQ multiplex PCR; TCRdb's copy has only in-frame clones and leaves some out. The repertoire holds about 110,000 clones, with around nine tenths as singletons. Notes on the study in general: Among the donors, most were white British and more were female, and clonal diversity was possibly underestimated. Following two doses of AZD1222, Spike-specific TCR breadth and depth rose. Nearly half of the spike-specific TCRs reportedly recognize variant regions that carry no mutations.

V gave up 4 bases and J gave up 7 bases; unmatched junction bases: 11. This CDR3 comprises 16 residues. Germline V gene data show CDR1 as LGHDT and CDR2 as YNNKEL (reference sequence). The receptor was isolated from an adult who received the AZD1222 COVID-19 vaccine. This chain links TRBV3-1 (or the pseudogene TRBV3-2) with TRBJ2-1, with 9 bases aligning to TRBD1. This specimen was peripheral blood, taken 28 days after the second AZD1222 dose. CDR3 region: CASSPSGGTGWNEQFF. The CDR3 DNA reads TGTGCCAGCAGCCCGTCCGGGGGGACAGGGTGGAATGAGCAGTTCTTC.